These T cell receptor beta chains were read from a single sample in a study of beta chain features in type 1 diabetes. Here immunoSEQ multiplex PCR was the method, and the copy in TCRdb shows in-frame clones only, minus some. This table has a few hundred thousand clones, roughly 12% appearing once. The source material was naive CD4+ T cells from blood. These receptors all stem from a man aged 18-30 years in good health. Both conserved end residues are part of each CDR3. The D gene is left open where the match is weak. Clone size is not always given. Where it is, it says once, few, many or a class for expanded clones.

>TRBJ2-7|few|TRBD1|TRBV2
TGTGCCAGCAAAATACGACAGGGGACCTACGAGCAGTACTTC
CASKIRQGTYEQYF
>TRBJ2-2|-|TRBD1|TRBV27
TGTGCCAGCAGTCCTACCATCAACAGGGGGCGAGGGGAGCTGTTTTTT
CASSPTINRGRGELFF
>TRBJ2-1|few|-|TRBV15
TGTGCCACCAGCAGAGATAGGAGGTCGAGCAATGAGCAGTTCTTC
CATSRDRRSSNEQFF
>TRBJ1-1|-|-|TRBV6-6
TGTGCCAGCAGTTACGGCCCGGGGACTTTCTTT
CASSYGPGTFF
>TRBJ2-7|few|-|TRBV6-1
TGTGCCAGCAGTGAACCCGGGTACTACGAGCAGTACTTC
CASSEPGYYEQYF
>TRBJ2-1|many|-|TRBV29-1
TGCAGCGTTGGGGACTTGCCCCGGGGAGTTGAGCAGTTCTTC
CSVGDLPRGVEQFF
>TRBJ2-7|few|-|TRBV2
TGTGCCAGCAGTCAAAAAGACTCGAAGTACTTC
CASSQKDSKYF
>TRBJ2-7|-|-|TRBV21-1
TGTGCCAGCAGCAGGGGCCTAGCGGGCTACGAGCAGTACTTC
CASSRGLAGYEQYF
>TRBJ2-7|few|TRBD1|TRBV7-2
TGTGCCAGCAGCTATGGGGACAGGGTCTACGAGCAGTACTTC
CASSYGDRVYEQYF
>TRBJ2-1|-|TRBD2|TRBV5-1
TGCGCCAGCAGCCGATTCCCGGGACTAGCGGGAGTGACGGGGAATGAGCAGTTCTTC
CASSRFPGLAGVTGNEQFF
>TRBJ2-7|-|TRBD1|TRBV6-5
TGTGCCAGCAGGCGAACAGGGGGACTCTACGAGCAGTACTTC
CASRRTGGLYEQYF
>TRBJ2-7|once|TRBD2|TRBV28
TGTGCCAGCAGGGGAGGAGCGGGAGTCTACGAGCAGTACTTC
CASRGGAGVYEQYF
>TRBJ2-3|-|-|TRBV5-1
TGCGCCAGCAGCGCTGAGGCGGATACGCAGTATTTT
CASSAEADTQYF
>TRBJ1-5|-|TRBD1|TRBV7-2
TGTGCCAGCAGCTTCGGGACAGGCGGTCAGCCCCAGCATTTT
CASSFGTGGQPQHF
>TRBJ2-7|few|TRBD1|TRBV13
TGTGCCAGCAGCTCCGTGAGGGGGACAGGGATGACTCCCTACGAGCAGTACTTC
CASSSVRGTGMTPYEQYF
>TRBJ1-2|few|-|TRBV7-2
TGTGCCAGCAGCTTAGGAAGCGGCTATGGCTACACCTTC
CASSLGSGYGYTF
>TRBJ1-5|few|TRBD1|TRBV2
TGTGCCAGCAGTGAGTCGCCAGGGGGAGGATCGAGGCCCCAGCATTTT
CASSESPGGGSRPQHF
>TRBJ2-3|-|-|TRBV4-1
TGCGCCAGCAGCCAAGTCCTAGATACGCAGTATTTT
CASSQVLDTQYF
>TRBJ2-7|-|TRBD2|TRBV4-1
TGCGCCAGCAGCCAAGAGCGAGCGGGAGCTGGCGAGCAGTACTTC
CASSQERAGAGEQYF
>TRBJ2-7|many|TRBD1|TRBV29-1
TGCAGCGTCGGTGGACAGGGCACCTACGAGCAGTACTTC
CSVGGQGTYEQYF
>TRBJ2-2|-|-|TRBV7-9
TGTGCCAGCAGCCCCCAGGAGGGAGCACTGTTTTTT
CASSPQEGALFF
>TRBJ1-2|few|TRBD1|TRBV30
TGTGCCGTGGCCGGGACAGGGGGCTACACCTTC
CAVAGTGGYTF
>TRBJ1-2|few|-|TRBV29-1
TGCAGCGTTGTCGAGGGGGATGGCTACACCTTC
CSVVEGDGYTF
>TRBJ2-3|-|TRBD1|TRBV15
TGTGCCACCAGCAGAGCGTACAGGGGCCCAGATACGCAGTATTTT
CATSRAYRGPDTQYF
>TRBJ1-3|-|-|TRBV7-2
TGTGCCAGCAGCTCGGGTTCGGGAAACACCATATATTTT
CASSSGSGNTIYF
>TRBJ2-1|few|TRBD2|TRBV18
TGTGCCAGCTCGACCGGGACTAGCGTCTACAATGAGCAGTTCTTC
CASSTGTSVYNEQFF
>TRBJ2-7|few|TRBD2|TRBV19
TGTGCCAGTAAGGCGACAGCGGGGGCCGTCTACGAGCAGTACTTC
CASKATAGAVYEQYF
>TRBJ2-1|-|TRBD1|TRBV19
TGTGCCAGTAGTACCGGGACAGAGGGTGAGCAGTTCTTC
CASSTGTEGEQFF
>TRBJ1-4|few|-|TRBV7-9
TGTGCCAGCAGCATCGGGGGATCAACTAATGAAAAACTGTTTTTT
CASSIGGSTNEKLFF
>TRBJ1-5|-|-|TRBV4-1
TGCGCCAGCAGCCAACCTAATCAGCCCCAGCATTTT
CASSQPNQPQHF
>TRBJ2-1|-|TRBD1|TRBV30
TGTGCCTGGGGCAAGGGACAGGAGTACAATGAGCAGTTCTTC
CAWGKGQEYNEQFF
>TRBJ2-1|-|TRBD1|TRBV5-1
TGCGCCAGCAGCCCGGACAGGGGGCGCGTCAATGAGCAGTTCTTC
CASSPDRGRVNEQFF
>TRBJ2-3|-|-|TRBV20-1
TGCAGTGCTCCTAAAACAGATACGCAGTATTTT
CSAPKTDTQYF
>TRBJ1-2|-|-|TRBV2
TGTGCCAGCAGTTCGACAGCGACACTCTATGGCTACACCTTC
CASSSTATLYGYTF
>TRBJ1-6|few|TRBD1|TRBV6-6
TGTGCCAGCAGTCTTCGCCAGGGACAGGGTTCACCCCTCCACTTT
CASSLRQGQGSPLHF
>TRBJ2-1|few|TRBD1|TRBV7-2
TGTGCCAGCAGCTTATCCCGGACAGGCCACAATGAGCAGTTCTTC
CASSLSRTGHNEQFF
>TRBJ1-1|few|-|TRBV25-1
TGTGCCAGCAGTGCCGGGGGTGAAGCTTTCTTT
CASSAGGEAFF
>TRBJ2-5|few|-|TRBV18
TGTGCCAGCTCACCGGACTCCCAAGAGACCCAGTACTTC
CASSPDSQETQYF
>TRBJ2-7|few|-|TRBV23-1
TGCGCCAGCAGCCAAGCGGGCGGGGCCCTCTACGAGCAGTACTTC
CASSQAGGALYEQYF
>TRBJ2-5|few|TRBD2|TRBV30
TGTGCCTGGTGGGGGGGCCTAGCGGGCGGTCAAGAGACCCAGTACTTC
CAWWGGLAGGQETQYF
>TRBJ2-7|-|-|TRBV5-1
TGCGCCAGCAGCTTGGTGTCTACCGAATTCTACGAGCAGTACTTC
CASSLVSTEFYEQYF
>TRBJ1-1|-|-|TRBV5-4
TGTGCCAGCAGCTCGTGGGCAGTAACTGAAGCTTTCTTT
CASSSWAVTEAFF
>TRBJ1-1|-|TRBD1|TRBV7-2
TGTGCCAGCAGCTTAGAGGGGACAGGGCTAGCTTTCTTT
CASSLEGTGLAFF
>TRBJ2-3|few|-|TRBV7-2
TGTGCCAGCAGCTGGGCCCAGGTAGCGGATACGCAGTATTTT
CASSWAQVADTQYF
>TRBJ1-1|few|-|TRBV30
TGTGCCTGGATCCCCGGACACGCGAACACTGAAGCTTTCTTT
CAWIPGHANTEAFF
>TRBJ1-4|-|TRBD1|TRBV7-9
TGTGCCAGCAGCTTAGGTGGGACAGCGAATGAAAAACTGTTTTTT
CASSLGGTANEKLFF
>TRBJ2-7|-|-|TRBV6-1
TGTGCCAGCAGTGAGAGCGTATCGGGACAATTCTACTTC
CASSESVSGQFYF
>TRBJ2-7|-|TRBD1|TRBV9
TGTGCCAGCAGCGGGCCCAGGGGGAACTACGAGCAGTACTTC
CASSGPRGNYEQYF
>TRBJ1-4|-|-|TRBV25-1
TGTGCCTCCAGGGAGGCTAATGAAAAACTGTTTTTT
CASREANEKLFF
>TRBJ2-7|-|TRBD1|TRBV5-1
TGCGCCAGCAGCTGGGGGGGACAGGGAAACTACGAGCAGTACTTC
CASSWGGQGNYEQYF
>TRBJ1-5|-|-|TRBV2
TGTGCCAGCAGGGACAGTAATCAGCCCCAGCATTTT
CASRDSNQPQHF
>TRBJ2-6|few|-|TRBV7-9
TGTGCCAGCAGCTTATGGGGCACCGGTTCTGGGGCCAACGTCCTGACTTTC
CASSLWGTGSGANVLTF
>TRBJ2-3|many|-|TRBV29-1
TGCAGCGTTGGATCCCGACTCACAGATACGCAGTATTTT
CSVGSRLTDTQYF
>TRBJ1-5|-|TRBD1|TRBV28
TGTGCCAGCAGCATCCTGGGACAGCATCTCAATCAGCCCCAGCATTTT
CASSILGQHLNQPQHF